The rows below give T cell receptor beta chains drawn from one sample of a study of cytotoxic CD8 clonotypes in ibrutinib-treated CLL. TCRdb's table, derived via immunoSEQ multiplex PCR, lists solely in-frame clones and lacks some. The sample records over 250,000 clones, less than 85% being singletons. The starting material was PBMCs, obtained at disease progression, from a patient treated with ibrutinib. Receptors were obtained from a human donor with chronic lymphocytic leukemia. Both conserved end residues are part of each CDR3. A D gene is named only where the DNA matches it firmly. Clone sizes are given selectively: once, few, many, or a class where the clone is expanded.

>TRBV28|12|NA|NA|TRBJ2-3
CASREGRDTQYF
TGTGCCAGCAGGGAGGGGAGAGATACGCAGTATTTT
>TRBV11-2|15|NA|NA|TRBJ2-2
CASSDGTGNTGELFF
TGTGCCAGCAGCGACGGTACAGGGAACACCGGGGAGCTGTTTTTT
>TRBV28|17|NA|few|TRBJ1-5
CASSLPSRQGINQPQHF
TGTGCCAGCAGTTTACCGTCGCGGCAGGGGATCAATCAGCCCCAGCATTTT
>TRBV15|15|NA|NA|TRBJ1-1
CATSMRNRANTEAFF
TGTGCCACCAGCATGAGGAACAGGGCGAACACTGAAGCTTTCTTT
>TRBV29-1|11|NA|NA|TRBJ1-3
CSAGGPNTIYF
TGCAGCGCTGGAGGACCGAACACCATATATTTT
>TRBV9|15|TRBD1|NA|TRBJ1-1
CASSAQTGVNTEAFF
TGTGCCAGCAGCGCACAGACAGGGGTGAACACTGAAGCTTTCTTT
>TRBV5-6|16|TRBD1|NA|TRBJ2-2
CASSWAGTGNTGELFF
TGTGCCAGCAGCTGGGCCGGGACAGGGAACACCGGGGAGCTGTTTTTT
>TRBV5-1|13|NA|NA|TRBJ2-5
CASSFERQETQYF
TGCGCCAGCAGCTTTGAGCGACAAGAGACCCAGTACTTC
>TRBV19|16|NA|NA|TRBJ2-7
CASSTPRGFRTYEQYF
TGTGCCAGTAGTACCCCCCGGGGTTTCCGAACCTACGAGCAGTACTTC
>TRBV19|14|TRBD2|NA|TRBJ2-3
CASSRTRITDTQYF
TGTGCCAGTAGCCGGACTAGGATCACAGATACGCAGTATTTT
>TRBV2|14|NA|few|TRBJ2-3
CASSEGPVTDTQYF
TGTGCCAGCAGTGAAGGGCCCGTCACAGATACGCAGTATTTT
>TRBV13|13|NA|NA|TRBJ2-4
CASSPGPPNIQYF
TGTGCCAGCAGCCCTGGGCCCCCAAACATTCAGTACTTC
>TRBV7-9|17|TRBD2|once|TRBJ2-1
CASSLLLLAGGPDEQFF
TGTGCCAGCAGCTTATTACTCCTAGCGGGGGGGCCCGATGAGCAGTTCTTC
>TRBV27|15|TRBD2|few|TRBJ2-7
CASSYFGRASYEQYF
TGTGCCAGCAGTTATTTCGGGAGGGCCTCCTACGAGCAGTACTTC
>TRBV7-2|14|NA|NA|TRBJ2-7
CASSPPRTTYEQYF
TGTGCCAGCAGCCCGCCCCGGACTACCTACGAGCAGTACTTC
>TRBV7-2|14|NA|NA|TRBJ2-1
CASSWQIEYNEQFF
TGTGCCAGCAGCTGGCAGATTGAATACAATGAGCAGTTCTTC
>TRBV4-3|15|TRBD1|NA|TRBJ2-5
CASSQDLGQRETQYF
TGCGCCAGCAGCCAAGATCTGGGACAGCGGGAGACCCAGTACTTC
>TRBV10-3|14|TRBD1|NA|TRBJ2-7
CANSPRDSPYEQYF
TGTGCCAACTCCCCCCGGGACAGTCCCTACGAGCAGTACTTC
>TRBV19|14|NA|NA|TRBJ1-2
CASSIEYQPYGYTF
TGTGCCAGTAGTATTGAGTACCAACCCTATGGCTACACCTTC
>TRBV7-8|14|TRBD1|NA|TRBJ1-4
CASSPGQGGEKLFF
TGTGCCAGCAGCCCCGGACAGGGAGGAGAAAAACTGTTTTTT
>TRBV5-6|17|TRBD2|NA|TRBJ2-1
CASSGGTSGSSYNEQFF
TGTGCCAGCAGCGGGGGGACTAGCGGGAGTTCCTACAATGAGCAGTTCTTC
>TRBV9|17|NA|NA|TRBJ1-3
CASSVGPGWISGNTIYF
TGTGCCAGCAGCGTAGGTCCGGGGTGGATCTCTGGAAACACCATATATTTT
>TRBV5-1|12|NA|NA|TRBJ2-1
CASKDHVHEQFF
TGCGCCAGCAAAGATCACGTCCATGAGCAGTTCTTC
>TRBV12-5|13|NA|few|TRBJ1-5
CASGLGWGQPQHF
TGTGCTAGTGGTTTGGGCTGGGGTCAGCCCCAGCATTTT
>TRBV5-6|15|NA|NA|TRBJ2-2
CASSLIGPGTGELFF
TGTGCCAGCAGCTTGATCGGGCCGGGCACCGGGGAGCTGTTTTTT
>TRBV18|16|TRBD1|NA|TRBJ1-5
CASSQKTGRSNQPQHF
TGTGCCAGCTCACAAAAGACAGGGAGGAGCAATCAGCCCCAGCATTTT
>TRBV23-1|15|NA|NA|TRBJ2-1
CASSLEAQFRNEQFF
TGCGCCAGCAGTCTAGAAGCTCAATTCCGGAATGAGCAGTTCTTC
>TRBV4-3|15|NA|NA|TRBJ2-7
CASSQVWGTSYEQYF
TGCGCCAGCAGCCAAGTGTGGGGCACCTCCTACGAGCAGTACTTC
>TRBV5-1|16|NA|NA|TRBJ2-5
CASSHLSLEGAGTQYF
TGCGCCAGCAGCCACCTAAGTTTGGAGGGGGCGGGGACCCAGTACTTC
>TRBV21-1|16|NA|once|TRBJ2-4
CASSKGSGGVSNIQYF
TGTGCCAGCAGCAAAGGCTCCGGGGGCGTATCAAACATTCAGTACTTC
>TRBV5-1|13|TRBD2|NA|TRBJ2-5
CASAWGGQETQYF
TGCGCCAGCGCCTGGGGGGGGCAAGAGACCCAGTACTTC
>TRBV9|15|TRBD2|NA|TRBJ2-2
CASSVASGTTGELFF
TGTGCCAGCAGCGTAGCTAGCGGTACCACCGGGGAGCTGTTTTTT
>TRBV7-9|15|TRBD1|NA|TRBJ2-7
CASSSSGTGIYEQYF
TGTGCCAGCAGCTCCTCCGGGACAGGTATCTACGAGCAGTACTTC
>TRBV2|15|NA|NA|TRBJ2-1
CASSEWGRGYNEQFF
TGTGCCAGCAGTGAGTGGGGGCGTGGGTACAATGAGCAGTTCTTC
>TRBV15|14|NA|NA|TRBJ1-3
CATSWTGSGNTIYF
TGTGCCACCAGCTGGACCGGGTCTGGAAACACCATATATTTT
>TRBV18|16|TRBD1|NA|TRBJ1-6
CASQRGTGVGGSPLHF
TGTGCCAGCCAGAGGGGGACAGGGGTTGGAGGTTCACCCCTCCACTTT
>TRBV19|14|TRBD2|NA|TRBJ2-1
CASSSLAGYNEQFF
TGTGCCAGTAGTAGTCTAGCGGGATACAATGAGCAGTTCTTC
>TRBV6-4|16|NA|NA|TRBJ2-7
CASTPSRTGSSYEQYF
TGTGCCAGCACCCCTTCTCGGACGGGCAGCTCCTACGAGCAGTACTTC
>TRBV18|13|NA|once|TRBJ1-1
CASSPGRGTEAFF
TGTGCCAGCTCACCAGGGAGGGGTACTGAAGCTTTCTTT
>TRBV5-1|15|TRBD1|once|TRBJ2-7
CASSFLGQASYEQYF
TGCGCCAGCAGCTTCCTGGGACAGGCCTCCTACGAGCAGTACTTC
>TRBV5-1|17|NA|NA|TRBJ2-6
CASSGQVNPSGANVLTF
TGCGCCAGCAGCGGACAAGTGAACCCCTCTGGGGCCAACGTCCTGACTTTC
>TRBV10-2|12|NA|NA|TRBJ2-5
CASRDWGETQYF
TGCGCCAGCAGGGACTGGGGGGAGACCCAGTACTTC
>TRBV18|16|TRBD1|NA|TRBJ2-7
CASSPGAGQGTYEQYF
TGTGCCAGCTCACCAGGGGCGGGACAGGGAACCTACGAGCAGTACTTC
>TRBV21-1|15|NA|NA|TRBJ1-2
CASRSGGGSDYGYTF
TGTGCCAGCAGATCCGGGGGGGGATCGGACTATGGCTACACCTTC
>TRBV27|14|NA|NA|TRBJ2-1
CASSLSDSNNEQFF
TGTGCCAGCAGTTTGTCGGACAGCAACAATGAGCAGTTCTTC
>TRBV5-1|15|NA|NA|TRBJ2-1
CASSLVQGFYNEQFF
TGCGCCAGCAGCTTGGTTCAGGGCTTCTACAATGAGCAGTTCTTC
>TRBV5-1|15|NA|few|TRBJ1-1
CASSPGPGTNTEAFF
TGCGCCAGCAGCCCCGGACCGGGGACCAACACTGAAGCTTTCTTT
>TRBV6-5|16|NA|NA|TRBJ1-4
CASSYSGTSTNEKLFF
TGTGCCAGCAGTTACTCCGGGACTTCAACTAATGAAAAACTGTTTTTT
>TRBV6-1|12|NA|NA|TRBJ1-2
CASTKPGVGYTF
TGTGCCAGCACCAAACCCGGGGTTGGCTACACCTTC
>TRBV28|11|NA|NA|TRBJ1-4
CASNGGEKLFF
TGTGCCAGCAACGGAGGGGAAAAACTGTTTTTT
>TRBV6-1|16|NA|NA|TRBJ2-7
CASSASGPGLTYEQYF
TGTGCCAGCAGTGCCTCCGGGCCCGGGCTTACCTACGAGCAGTACTTC
>TRBV19|12|TRBD1|NA|TRBJ1-2
CASSRGFSGYTF
TGTGCCAGTAGCAGGGGGTTCAGTGGCTACACCTTC
>TRBV27|16|TRBD2|NA|TRBJ2-2
CASSLSPGGNTGELFF
TGTGCCAGCAGTCTTAGTCCGGGGGGGAACACCGGGGAGCTGTTTTTT
>TRBV5-1|16|TRBD1|NA|TRBJ2-3
CASSPGWTGVERVQYF
TGCGCCAGCAGCCCTGGATGGACAGGGGTGGAGAGGGTGCAGTATTTT
>TRBV19|14|TRBD1|NA|TRBJ1-5
CASSLTGGNQPQHF
TGTGCCAGTAGTCTTACAGGGGGCAATCAGCCCCAGCATTTT
>TRBV4-3|14|NA|few|TRBJ2-2
CASSQDSGTGELFF
TGCGCCAGCAGCCAAGATTCGGGCACCGGGGAGCTGTTTTTT
>TRBV7-9|13|TRBD1|few|TRBJ2-7
CASSSGTGNEQYF
TGTGCCAGCAGCTCCGGGACAGGGAACGAGCAGTACTTC